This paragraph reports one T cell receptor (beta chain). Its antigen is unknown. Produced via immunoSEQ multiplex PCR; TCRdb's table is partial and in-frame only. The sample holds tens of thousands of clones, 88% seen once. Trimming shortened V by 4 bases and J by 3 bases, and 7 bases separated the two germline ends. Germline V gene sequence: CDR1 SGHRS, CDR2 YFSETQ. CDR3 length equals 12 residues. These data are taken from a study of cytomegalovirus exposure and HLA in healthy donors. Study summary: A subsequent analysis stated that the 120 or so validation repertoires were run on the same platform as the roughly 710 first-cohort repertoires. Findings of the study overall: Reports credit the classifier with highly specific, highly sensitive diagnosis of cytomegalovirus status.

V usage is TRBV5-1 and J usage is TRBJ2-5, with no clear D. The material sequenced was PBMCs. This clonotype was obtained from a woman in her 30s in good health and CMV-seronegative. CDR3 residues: CASSETEETQYF. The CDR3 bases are TGCGCCAGCAGCGAAACAGAAGAGACCCAGTACTTC.